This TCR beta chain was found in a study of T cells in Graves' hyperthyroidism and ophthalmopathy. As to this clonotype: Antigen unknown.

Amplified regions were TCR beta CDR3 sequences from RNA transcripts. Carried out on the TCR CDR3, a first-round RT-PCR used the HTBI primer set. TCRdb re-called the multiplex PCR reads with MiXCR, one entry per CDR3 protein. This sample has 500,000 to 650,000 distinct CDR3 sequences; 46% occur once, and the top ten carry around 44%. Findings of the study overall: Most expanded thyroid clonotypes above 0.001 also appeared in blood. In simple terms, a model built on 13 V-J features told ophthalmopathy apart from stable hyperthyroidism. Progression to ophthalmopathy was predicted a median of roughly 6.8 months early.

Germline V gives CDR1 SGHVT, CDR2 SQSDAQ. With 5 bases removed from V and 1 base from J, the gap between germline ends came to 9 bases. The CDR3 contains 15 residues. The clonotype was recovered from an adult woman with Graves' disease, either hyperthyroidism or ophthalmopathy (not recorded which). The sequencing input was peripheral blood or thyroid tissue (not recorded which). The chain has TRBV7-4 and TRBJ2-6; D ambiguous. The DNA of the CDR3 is TGTGCCAGCAGCGACCCCTCATCTGGGGCCAACGTCCTGACTTTC. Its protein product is CASSDPSSGANVLTF.